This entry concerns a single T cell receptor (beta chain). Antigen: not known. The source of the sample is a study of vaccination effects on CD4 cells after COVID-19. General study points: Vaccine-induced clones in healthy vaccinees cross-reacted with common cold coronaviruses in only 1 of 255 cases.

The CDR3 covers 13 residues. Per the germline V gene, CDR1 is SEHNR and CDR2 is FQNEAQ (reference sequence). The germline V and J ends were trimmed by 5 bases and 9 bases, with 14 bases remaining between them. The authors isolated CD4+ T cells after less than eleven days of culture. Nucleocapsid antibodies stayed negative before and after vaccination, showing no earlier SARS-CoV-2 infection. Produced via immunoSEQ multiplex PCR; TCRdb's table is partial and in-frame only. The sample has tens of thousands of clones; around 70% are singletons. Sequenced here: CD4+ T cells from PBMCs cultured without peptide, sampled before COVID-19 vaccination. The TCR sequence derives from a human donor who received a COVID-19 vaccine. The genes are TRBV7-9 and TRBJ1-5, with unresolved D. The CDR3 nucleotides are TGTGCCAGCAGCCACCTTAGCCAGGCGCCCCAGCATTTT. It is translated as CASSHLSQAPQHF.